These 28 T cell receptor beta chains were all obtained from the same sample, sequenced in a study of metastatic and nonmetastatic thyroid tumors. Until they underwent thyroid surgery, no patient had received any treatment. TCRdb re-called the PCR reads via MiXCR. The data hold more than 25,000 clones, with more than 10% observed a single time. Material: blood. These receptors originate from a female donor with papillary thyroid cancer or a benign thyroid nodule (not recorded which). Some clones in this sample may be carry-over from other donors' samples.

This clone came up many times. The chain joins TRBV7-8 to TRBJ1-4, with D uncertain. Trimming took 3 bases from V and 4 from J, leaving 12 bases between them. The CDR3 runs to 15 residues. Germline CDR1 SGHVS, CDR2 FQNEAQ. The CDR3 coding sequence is TGTGCCAGCAGCTTGGTCGGCCTAGTTAATGAAAAACTGTTTTTT. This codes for CASSLVGLVNEKLFF.

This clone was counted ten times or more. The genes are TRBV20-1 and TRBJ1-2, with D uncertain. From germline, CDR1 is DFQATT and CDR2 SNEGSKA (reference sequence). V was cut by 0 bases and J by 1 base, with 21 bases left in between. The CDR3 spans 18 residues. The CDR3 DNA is TGCAGTGCTAGAGATCATTCTCGGGTCGGAGCCATTAACTATGGCTACACCTTC. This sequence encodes CSARDHSRVGAINYGYTF.

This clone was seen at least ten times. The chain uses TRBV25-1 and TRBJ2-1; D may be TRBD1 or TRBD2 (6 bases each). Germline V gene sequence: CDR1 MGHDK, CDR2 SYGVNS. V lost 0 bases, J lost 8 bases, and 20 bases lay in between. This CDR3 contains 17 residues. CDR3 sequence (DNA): TGTGCCAGCAGTGAATACGAAGTAAGGGGGGCTGGGGATGAGCAGTTCTTC. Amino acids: CASSEYEVRGAGDEQFF. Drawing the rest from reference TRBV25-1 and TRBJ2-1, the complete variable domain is EADIYQTPRYLVIGTGKKITLECSQTMGHDKMYWYQQDPGMELHLIHYSYGVNSTEKGDLSSESTVSRIRTEHFPLTLESARPSHTSQYLCASSEYEVRGAGDEQFFGPGTRLTVL.

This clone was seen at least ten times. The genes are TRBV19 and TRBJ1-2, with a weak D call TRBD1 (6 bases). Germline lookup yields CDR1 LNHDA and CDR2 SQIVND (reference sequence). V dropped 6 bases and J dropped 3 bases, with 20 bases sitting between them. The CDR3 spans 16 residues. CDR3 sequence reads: CASSPSGGGVYYGYTF. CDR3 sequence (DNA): TGTGCCAGTAGCCCTTCCGGCGGGGGCGTCTACTATGGCTACACCTTC.

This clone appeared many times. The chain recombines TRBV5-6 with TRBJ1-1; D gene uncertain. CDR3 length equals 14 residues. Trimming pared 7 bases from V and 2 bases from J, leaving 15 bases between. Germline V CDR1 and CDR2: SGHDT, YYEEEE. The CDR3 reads CASLTVGVNTEAFF. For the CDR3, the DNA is TGTGCCAGCCTCACAGTGGGCGTTAACACTGAAGCTTTCTTT.

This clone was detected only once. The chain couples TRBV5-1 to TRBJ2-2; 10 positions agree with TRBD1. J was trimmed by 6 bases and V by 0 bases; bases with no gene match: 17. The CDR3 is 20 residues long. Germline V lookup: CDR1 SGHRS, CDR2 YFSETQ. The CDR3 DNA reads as TGCGCCAGCAGCTTGGCCCAAGGACAGGGGGGCACCGGGAAGGCCGGGGAGCTGTTTTTT. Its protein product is CASSLAQGQGGTGKAGELFF.

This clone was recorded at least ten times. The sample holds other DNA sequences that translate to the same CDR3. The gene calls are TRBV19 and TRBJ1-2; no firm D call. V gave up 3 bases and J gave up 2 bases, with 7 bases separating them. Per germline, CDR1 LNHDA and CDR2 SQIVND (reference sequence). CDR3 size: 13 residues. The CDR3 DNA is TGTGCCAGTAGTATGGACTTAAACTATGGCTACACCTTC. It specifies CASSMDLNYGYTF.

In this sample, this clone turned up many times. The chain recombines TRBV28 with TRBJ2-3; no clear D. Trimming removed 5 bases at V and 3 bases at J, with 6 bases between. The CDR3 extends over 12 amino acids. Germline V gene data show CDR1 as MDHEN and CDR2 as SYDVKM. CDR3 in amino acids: CASSANTDTQYF. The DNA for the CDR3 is TGTGCCAGCAGTGCCAATACAGATACGCAGTATTTT. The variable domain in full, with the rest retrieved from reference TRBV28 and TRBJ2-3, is DVKVTQSSRYLVKRTGEKVFLECVQDMDHENMFWYRQDPGLGLRLIYFSYDVKMKEKGDIPEGYSVSREKKERFSLILESASTNQTSMYLCASSANTDTQYFGPGTRLTVL.

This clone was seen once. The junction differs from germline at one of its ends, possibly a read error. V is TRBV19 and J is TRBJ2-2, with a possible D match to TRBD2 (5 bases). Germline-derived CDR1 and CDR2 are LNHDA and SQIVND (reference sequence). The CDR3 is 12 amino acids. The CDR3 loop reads CASSERDGELFF. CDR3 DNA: TGTGCGAGTAGCGAGAGGGACGGGGAGCTGTTTTTT.

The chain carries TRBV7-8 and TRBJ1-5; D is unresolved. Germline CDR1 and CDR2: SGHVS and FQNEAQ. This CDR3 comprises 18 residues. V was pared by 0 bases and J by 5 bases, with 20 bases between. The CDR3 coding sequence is TGTGCCAGCAGCTTAGCGGACCCGCCATGGACTGATTATCAGCCCCAGCATTTT. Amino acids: CASSLADPPWTDYQPQHF.

DNA for the CDR3: TGTGCCAGCAGCCACGGGGCAGGAGCGAACACCGGGGAGCTGTTTTTT. Translation: CASSHGAGANTGELFF. The chain links TRBV6-1 to TRBJ2-2; D is possibly TRBD1 or TRBD2 (5 bases each). The CDR3 runs to 16 residues. Germline CDR1 reads MNHNS; CDR2 reads SASEGT. V lost 6 bases and J 0 bases, leaving 14 bases between the germline ends.

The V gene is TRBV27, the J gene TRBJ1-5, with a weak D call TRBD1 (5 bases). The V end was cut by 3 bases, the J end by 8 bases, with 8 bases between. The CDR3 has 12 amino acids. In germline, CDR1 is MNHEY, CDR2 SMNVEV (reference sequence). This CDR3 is CASSFLGEPQHF. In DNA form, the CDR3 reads TGTGCCAGCAGTTTTTTAGGGGAGCCCCAGCATTTT.

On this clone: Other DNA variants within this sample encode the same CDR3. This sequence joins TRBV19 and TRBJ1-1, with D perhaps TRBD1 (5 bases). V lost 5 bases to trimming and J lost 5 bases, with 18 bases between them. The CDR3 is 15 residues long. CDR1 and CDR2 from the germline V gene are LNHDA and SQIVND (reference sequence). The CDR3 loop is CASSLSQVLDTEAFF. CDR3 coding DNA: TGTGCCAGTAGTCTCTCACAGGTCCTGGATACTGAAGCTTTCTTT.

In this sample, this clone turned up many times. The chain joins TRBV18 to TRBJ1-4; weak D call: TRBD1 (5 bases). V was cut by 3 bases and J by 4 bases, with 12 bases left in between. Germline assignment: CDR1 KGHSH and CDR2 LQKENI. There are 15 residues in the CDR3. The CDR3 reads CASSPRGEDNEKLFF. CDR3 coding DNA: TGTGCCAGCTCACCTCGGGGGGAGGATAATGAAAAACTGTTTTTT.

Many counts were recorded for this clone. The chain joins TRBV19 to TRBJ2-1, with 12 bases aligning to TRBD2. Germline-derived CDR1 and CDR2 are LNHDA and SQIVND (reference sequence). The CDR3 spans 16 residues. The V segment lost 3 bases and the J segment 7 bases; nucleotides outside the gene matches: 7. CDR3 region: CASSMWTSGVPNEQFF. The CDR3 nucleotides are TGTGCCAGTAGTATGTGGACTAGCGGGGTTCCAAATGAGCAGTTCTTC.

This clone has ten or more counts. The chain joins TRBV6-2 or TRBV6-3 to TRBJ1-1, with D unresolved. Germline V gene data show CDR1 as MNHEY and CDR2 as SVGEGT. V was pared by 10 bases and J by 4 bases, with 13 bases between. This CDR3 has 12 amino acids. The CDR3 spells CATSLYRTEAFF. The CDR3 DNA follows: TGTGCCACCTCGCTATATCGCACTGAAGCTTTCTTT.

The CDR3 DNA reads as TGCGCCAGCAGCCTCATACAGGGGCTGAGCCCTGGAAACACCATATATTTT. Protein: CASSLIQGLSPGNTIYF. The chain uses TRBV4-3 and TRBJ1-3, with 7 positions matching TRBD1. The junction had 11 bases not matched to a gene; V was cut back by 4 bases and J by 2 bases. The germline V gene has CDR1 LGHNA and CDR2 YSLEER. This CDR3 is 17 amino acids long.

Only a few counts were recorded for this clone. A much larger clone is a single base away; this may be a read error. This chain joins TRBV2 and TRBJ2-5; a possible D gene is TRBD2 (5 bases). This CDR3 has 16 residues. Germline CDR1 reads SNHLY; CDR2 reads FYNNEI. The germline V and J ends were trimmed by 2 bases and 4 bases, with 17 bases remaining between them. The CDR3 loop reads CASSEIASLLGETQYF. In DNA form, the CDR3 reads TGTGCCAGCAGTGAAATTGCGAGTTTACTAGGAGAGACCCAGTACTTC. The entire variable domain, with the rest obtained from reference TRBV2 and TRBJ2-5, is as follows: EPEVTQTPSHQVTQMGQEVILRCVPISNHLYFYWYRQILGQKVEFLVSFYNNEISEKSEIFDDQFSVERPDGSNFTLKIRSTKLEDSAMYFCASSEIASLLGETQYFGPGTRLLVL.

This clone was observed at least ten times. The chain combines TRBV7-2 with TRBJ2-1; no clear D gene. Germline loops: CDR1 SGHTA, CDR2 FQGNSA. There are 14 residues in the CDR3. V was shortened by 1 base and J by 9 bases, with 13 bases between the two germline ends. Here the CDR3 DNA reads TGTGCCAGCAGCTTAGAAGGGCGGAAAAGTGAGCAGTTCTTC. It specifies CASSLEGRKSEQFF.

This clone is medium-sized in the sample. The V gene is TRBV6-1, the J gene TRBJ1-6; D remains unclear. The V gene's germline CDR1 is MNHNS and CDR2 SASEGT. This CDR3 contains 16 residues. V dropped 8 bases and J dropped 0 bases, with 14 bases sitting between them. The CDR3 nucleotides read TGTGCCAGCTCCTCGAGAATTTACTCCTATAATTCACCCCTCCACTTT. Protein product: CASSSRIYSYNSPLHF.

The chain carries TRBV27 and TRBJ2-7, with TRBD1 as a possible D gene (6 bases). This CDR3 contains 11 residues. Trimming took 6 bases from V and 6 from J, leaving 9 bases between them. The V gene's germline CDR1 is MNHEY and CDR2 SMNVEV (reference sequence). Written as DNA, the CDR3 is TGTGCCAGCAGCCTAGGGGGCGAGCAGTACTTC. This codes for CASSLGGEQYF.

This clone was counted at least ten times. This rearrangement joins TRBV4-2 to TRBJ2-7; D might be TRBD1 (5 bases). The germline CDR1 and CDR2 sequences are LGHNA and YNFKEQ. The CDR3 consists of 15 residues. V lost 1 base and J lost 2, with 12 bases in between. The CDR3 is CASSQVTGQTYEQYF. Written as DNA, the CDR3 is TGTGCCAGCAGCCAAGTTACAGGCCAAACCTACGAGCAGTACTTC.

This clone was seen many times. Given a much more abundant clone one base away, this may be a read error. The CDR3 region is CASSEGGVIRTDTEALF. CDR3 nucleotides: TGTGCCAGCAGTGAAGGGGGGGTTATAAGGACGGATACTGAAGCTCTCTTT. The chain recombines TRBV6-1 with TRBJ1-1; tentative D call: TRBD1 (5 bases). Per germline, CDR1 MNHNS and CDR2 SASEGT. The CDR3 is 17 amino acids.

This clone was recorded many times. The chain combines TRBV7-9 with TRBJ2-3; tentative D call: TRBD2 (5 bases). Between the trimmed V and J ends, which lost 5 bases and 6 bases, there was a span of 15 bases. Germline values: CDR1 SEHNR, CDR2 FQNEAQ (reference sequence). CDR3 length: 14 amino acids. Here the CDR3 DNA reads TGTGCCAGCAGCCTAAGGACGAGAGGGGATACGCAGTATTTT. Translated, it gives CASSLRTRGDTQYF. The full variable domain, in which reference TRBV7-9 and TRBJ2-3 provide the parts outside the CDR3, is DTGVSQNPRHKITKRGQNVTFRCDPISEHNRLYWYRQTLGQGPEFLTYFQNEAQLEKSRLLSDRFSAERPKGSFSTLEIQRTEQGDSAMYLCASSLRTRGDTQYFGPGTRLTVL.

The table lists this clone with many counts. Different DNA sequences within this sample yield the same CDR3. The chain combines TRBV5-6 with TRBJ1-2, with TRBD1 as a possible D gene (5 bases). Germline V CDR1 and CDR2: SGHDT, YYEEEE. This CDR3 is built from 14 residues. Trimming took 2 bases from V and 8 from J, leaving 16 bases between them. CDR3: CASSLGQLKQGYTF. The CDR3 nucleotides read TGTGCCAGCAGCTTAGGACAACTAAAACAGGGCTACACCTTC.

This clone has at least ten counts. CDR3 bases: TGTGCCAGCAGCGGCCGGGGGGAGAGCACAGATACGCAGTATTTT. This encodes CASSGRGESTDTQYF. The chain joins TRBV9 to TRBJ2-3; 7 nucleotides match TRBD2. This CDR3 is built from 15 residues. CDR1 and CDR2 (germline): SGDLS, YYNGEE. Trimming at V came to 3 bases and at J to 0 bases, leaving 4 bases not matched to a gene.

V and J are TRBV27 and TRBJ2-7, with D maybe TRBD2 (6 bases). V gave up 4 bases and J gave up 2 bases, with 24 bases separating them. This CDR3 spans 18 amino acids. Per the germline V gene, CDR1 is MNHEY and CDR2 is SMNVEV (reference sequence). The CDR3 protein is CASSSGTSVPHTTYEQYF. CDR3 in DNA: TGTGCCAGCAGTTCCGGGACTTCAGTACCACACACGACCTACGAGCAGTACTTC.

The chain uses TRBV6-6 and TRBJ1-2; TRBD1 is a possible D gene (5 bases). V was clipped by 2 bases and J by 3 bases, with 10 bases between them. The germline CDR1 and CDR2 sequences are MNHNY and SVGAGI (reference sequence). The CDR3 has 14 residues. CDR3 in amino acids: CASSYKGTDYGYTF. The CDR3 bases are TGTGCCAGCAGTTACAAAGGGACTGACTATGGCTACACCTTC.